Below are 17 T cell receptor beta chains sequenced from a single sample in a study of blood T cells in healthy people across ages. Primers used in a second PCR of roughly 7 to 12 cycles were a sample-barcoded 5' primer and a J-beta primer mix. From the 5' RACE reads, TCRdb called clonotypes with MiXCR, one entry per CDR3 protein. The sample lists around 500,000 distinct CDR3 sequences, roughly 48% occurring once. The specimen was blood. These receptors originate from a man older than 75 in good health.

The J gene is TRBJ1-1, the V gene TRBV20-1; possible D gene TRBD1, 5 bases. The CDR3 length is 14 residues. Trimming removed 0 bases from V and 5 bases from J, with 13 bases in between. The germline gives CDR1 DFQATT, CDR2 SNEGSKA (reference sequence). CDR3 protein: CSARDPGGVTEAFF. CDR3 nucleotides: TGCAGTGCTAGAGATCCCGGGGGAGTGACTGAAGCTTTCTTT.

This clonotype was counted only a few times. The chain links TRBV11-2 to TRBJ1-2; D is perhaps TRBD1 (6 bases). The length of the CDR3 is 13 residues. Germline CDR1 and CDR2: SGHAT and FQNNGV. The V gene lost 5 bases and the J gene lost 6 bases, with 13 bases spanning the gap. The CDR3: CASSTGFGNGYTF. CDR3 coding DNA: TGTGCCAGCAGCACAGGGTTCGGTAATGGCTACACCTTC. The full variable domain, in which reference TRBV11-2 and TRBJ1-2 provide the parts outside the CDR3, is EAGVAQSPRYKIIEKRQSVAFWCNPISGHATLYWYQQILGQGPKLLIQFQNNGVVDDSQLPKDRFSAERLKGVDSTLKIQPAKLEDSAVYLCASSTGFGNGYTFGSGTRLTVV.

CDR3 loop: CSVEIPGYEQYF. The CDR3 DNA reads as TGCAGCGTTGAGATCCCAGGGTACGAGCAGTACTTC. The genes are TRBV29-1 and TRBJ2-7; D possibly corresponds to TRBD1 (5 bases). Germline CDR1 reads SQVTM; CDR2 reads ANQGSEA. CDR3 size: 12 residues. With 3 bases removed from V and 4 bases from J, the gap between germline ends came to 10 bases.

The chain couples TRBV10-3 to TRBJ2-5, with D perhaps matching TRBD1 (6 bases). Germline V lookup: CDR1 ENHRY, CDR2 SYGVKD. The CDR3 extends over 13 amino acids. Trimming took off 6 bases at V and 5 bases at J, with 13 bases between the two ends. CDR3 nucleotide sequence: TGTGCCATCAGCGGCGGTCAGGGGGAGACCCAGTACTTC. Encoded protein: CAISGGQGETQYF.

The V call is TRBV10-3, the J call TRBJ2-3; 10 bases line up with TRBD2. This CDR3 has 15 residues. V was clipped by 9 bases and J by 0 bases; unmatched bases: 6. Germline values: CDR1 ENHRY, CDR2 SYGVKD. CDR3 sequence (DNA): TGTGCCATTTCAGAGCGGGGGGGAAGCACAGATACGCAGTATTTT. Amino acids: CAISERGGSTDTQYF.

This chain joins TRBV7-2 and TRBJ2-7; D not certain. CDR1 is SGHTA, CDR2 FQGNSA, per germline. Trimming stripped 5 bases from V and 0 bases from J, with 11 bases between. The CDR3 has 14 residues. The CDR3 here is CASSLSSISYEQYF. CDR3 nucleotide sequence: TGTGCCAGCAGCCTAAGCAGCATCTCCTACGAGCAGTACTTC. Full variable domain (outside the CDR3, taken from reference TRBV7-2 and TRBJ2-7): GAGVSQSPSNKVTEKGKDVELRCDPISGHTALYWYRQSLGQGLEFLIYFQGNSAPDKSGLPSDRFSAERTGGSVSTLTIQRTQQEDSAVYLCASSLSSISYEQYFGPGTRLTVT.

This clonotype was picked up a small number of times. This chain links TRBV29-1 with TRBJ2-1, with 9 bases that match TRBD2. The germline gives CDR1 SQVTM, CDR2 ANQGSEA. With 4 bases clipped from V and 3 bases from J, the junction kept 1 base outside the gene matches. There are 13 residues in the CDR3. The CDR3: CSVGTSVYNEQFF. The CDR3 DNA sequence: TGCAGCGTTGGGACTAGCGTCTACAATGAGCAGTTCTTC.

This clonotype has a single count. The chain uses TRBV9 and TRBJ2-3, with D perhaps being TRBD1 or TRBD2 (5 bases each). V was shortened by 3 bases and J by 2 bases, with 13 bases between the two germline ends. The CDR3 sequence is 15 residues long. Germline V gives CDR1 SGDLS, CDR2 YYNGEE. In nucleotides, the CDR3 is TGTGCCAGCAGCGGACCGGGACGGAACACAGATACGCAGTATTTT. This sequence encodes CASSGPGRNTDTQYF.

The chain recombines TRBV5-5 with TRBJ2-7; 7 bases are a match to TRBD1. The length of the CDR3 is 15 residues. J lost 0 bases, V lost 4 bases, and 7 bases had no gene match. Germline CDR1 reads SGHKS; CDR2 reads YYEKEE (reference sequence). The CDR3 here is CASSAIPGGSYEQYF. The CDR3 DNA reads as TGTGCCAGCAGCGCGATACCAGGGGGCTCCTACGAGCAGTACTTC.

CDR3 DNA: TGTGCCATCAGTGAGTCTGCCAGTTTCAACAATGAGCAGTTCTTC. Protein sequence: CAISESASFNNEQFF. The gene calls are TRBV10-3 and TRBJ2-1; D unresolved. V dropped 0 bases and J dropped 5 bases, with 11 bases sitting between them. Germline V gene lookup returns CDR1 ENHRY and CDR2 SYGVKD. This CDR3 comprises 15 residues.

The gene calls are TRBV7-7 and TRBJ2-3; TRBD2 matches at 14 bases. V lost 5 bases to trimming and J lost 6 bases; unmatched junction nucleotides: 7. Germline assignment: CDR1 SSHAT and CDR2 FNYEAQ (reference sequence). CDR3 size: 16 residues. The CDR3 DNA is TGTGCCAGCAGCGCGGGACTAGCGGGAGTGTCTGATACGCAGTATTTT. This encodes CASSAGLAGVSDTQYF.

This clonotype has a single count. CDR3 protein: CASRDRREYNEQFF. The CDR3 region has the DNA TGTGCCAGCAGAGACAGGAGGGAGTACAATGAGCAGTTCTTC. This chain connects TRBV28 to TRBJ2-1, with D tentatively TRBD1 or TRBD2 (6 bases each). The V gene's germline CDR1 is MDHEN and CDR2 SYDVKM. The CDR3 extends over 14 amino acids. Trimming took 6 bases from V and 4 from J, leaving 13 bases between them.

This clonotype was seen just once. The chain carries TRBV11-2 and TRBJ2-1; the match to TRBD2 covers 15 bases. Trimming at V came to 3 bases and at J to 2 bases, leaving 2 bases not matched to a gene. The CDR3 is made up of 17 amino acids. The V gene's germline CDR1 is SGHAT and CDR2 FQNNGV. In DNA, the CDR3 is TGTGCCAGCAGCTTCTGGACTAGCGGGAGGGCCTACAATGAGCAGTTCTTC. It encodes CASSFWTSGRAYNEQFF.

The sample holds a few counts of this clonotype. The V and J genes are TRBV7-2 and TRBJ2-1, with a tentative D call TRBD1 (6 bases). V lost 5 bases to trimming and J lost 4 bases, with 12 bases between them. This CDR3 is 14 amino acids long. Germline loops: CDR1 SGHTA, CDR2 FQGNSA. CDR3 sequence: CASSVRTDYNEQFF. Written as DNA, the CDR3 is TGTGCCAGCAGCGTAAGGACAGATTACAATGAGCAGTTCTTC.

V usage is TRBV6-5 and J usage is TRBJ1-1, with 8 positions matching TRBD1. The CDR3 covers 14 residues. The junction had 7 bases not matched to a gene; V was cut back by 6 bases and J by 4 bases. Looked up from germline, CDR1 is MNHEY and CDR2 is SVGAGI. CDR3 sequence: CASRKDRVFTEAFF. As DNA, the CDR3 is TGTGCCAGCAGAAAGGACAGGGTATTCACTGAAGCTTTCTTT.

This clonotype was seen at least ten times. CDR3 residues: CASSFDMTIPYEQYF. The CDR3 region has the DNA TGTGCCAGCAGTTTCGACATGACCATCCCATACGAGCAGTACTTC. The chain recombines TRBV6-6 with TRBJ2-7; D is undetermined. Trimming stripped 4 bases from V and 4 bases from J, with 17 bases between. This CDR3 comprises 15 residues. The germline V gene encodes CDR1 MNHNY and CDR2 SVGAGI (reference sequence).

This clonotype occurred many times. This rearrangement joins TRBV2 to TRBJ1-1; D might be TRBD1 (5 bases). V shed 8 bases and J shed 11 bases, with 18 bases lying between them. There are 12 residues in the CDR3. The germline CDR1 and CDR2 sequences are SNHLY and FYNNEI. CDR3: CASATGSPRAFF. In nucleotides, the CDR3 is TGTGCCAGCGCTACAGGCTCCCCGAGGGCTTTCTTT. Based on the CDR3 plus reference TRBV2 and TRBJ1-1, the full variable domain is EPEVTQTPSHQVTQMGQEVILRCVPISNHLYFYWYRQILGQKVEFLVSFYNNEISEKSEIFDDQFSVERPDGSNFTLKIRSTKLEDSAMYFCASATGSPRAFFGQGTRLTVV.